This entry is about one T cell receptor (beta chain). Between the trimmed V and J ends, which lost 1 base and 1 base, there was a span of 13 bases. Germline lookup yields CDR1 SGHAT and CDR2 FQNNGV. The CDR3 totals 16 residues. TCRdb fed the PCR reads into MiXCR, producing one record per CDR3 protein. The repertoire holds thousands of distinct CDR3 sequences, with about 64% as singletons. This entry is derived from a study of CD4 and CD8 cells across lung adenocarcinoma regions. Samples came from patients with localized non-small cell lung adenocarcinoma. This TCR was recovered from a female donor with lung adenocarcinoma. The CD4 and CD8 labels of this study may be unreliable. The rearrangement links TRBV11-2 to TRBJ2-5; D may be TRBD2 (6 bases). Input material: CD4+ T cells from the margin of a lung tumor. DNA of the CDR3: TGTGCCAGCAGCTTAGGACTAGGCAGGTCCCAAGAGACCCAGTACTTC. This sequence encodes CASSLGLGRSQETQYF. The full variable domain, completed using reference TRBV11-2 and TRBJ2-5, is EAGVAQSPRYKIIEKRQSVAFWCNPISGHATLYWYQQILGQGPKLLIQFQNNGVVDDSQLPKDRFSAERLKGVDSTLKIQPAKLEDSAVYLCASSLGLGRSQETQYFGPGTRLLVL.